One and the same sample provided the 19 T cell receptor beta chains below, sequenced in a study of blood T cell repertoires in COVID-19. TCRdb's table, derived via immunoSEQ multiplex PCR, lists solely in-frame clones and lacks some. This sample has 52,000 or so clones, with almost 85% found just once. The material sequenced was peripheral blood. Receptors originate from a human donor in a cohort sampled during active COVID-19.

Here the CDR3 reads CASSRGTGGTDTQYF. The CDR3, as DNA: TGTGCCAGCAGCCGCGGGACAGGGGGCACAGATACGCAGTATTTT. This chain links TRBV7-9 with TRBJ2-3; TRBD1 agrees at 10 bases. The ends lost 5 bases at V and 1 base at J; junction bases unmatched: 3. The CDR3 runs 15 residues. CDR1 is SEHNR, CDR2 FQNEAQ, per germline (reference sequence).

This chain joins TRBV7-2 and TRBJ2-2; TRBD2 matches at 11 bases. The CDR3 spans 14 residues. Germline CDR1 SGHTA, CDR2 FQGNSA. J was trimmed by 5 bases and V by 7 bases; bases with no gene match: 3. CDR3 loop: CASISGGGTGELFF. DNA of the CDR3: TGTGCCAGCATTAGCGGGGGGGGTACCGGGGAGCTGTTTTTT.

J is TRBJ2-7 and V is TRBV6-5; 9 bases fit TRBD1. The CDR3 loop spans 15 amino acids. The ends lost 5 bases at V and 1 base at J; junction bases unmatched: 6. In germline, CDR1 is MNHEY, CDR2 SVGAGI. The CDR3 protein is CASSTDRGLSYEQYF. The CDR3, as DNA: TGTGCCAGCAGTACGGACAGGGGTCTATCCTACGAGCAGTACTTC.

This clone was counted only a few times. The chain has TRBV7-2 and TRBJ2-7; D might be TRBD2 (5 bases). Germline lookup yields CDR1 SGHTA and CDR2 FQGNSA. V was trimmed by 5 bases and J by 1 base, leaving 18 bases between them. The CDR3 is made up of 16 amino acids. CDR3 DNA sequence: TGTGCCAGCAGCCCAGCGGCCCAAGAAGGGTCCTACGAGCAGTACTTC. Its protein product is CASSPAAQEGSYEQYF.

V and J are TRBV28 and TRBJ1-1; maybe TRBD1 (6 bases). V lost 7 bases, J lost 7 bases, and 13 bases lay in between. Germline V CDR1 and CDR2: MDHEN, SYDVKM. The CDR3 loop spans 12 amino acids. The CDR3 spells CASTHRAFEAFF. The CDR3 DNA sequence: TGTGCCAGCACCCACAGGGCCTTTGAAGCTTTCTTT.

This chain uses TRBV4-3 with TRBJ1-5, with TRBD1 matching 7 bases. From germline, CDR1 is LGHNA and CDR2 YSLEER. The CDR3 is made up of 15 amino acids. V was clipped by 4 bases and J by 2 bases; unmatched bases: 5. Here the CDR3 reads CASSPQTGGNQPQHF. The CDR3 bases are TGCGCCAGCAGCCCACAAACAGGGGGCAATCAGCCCCAGCATTTT.

The CDR3 bases are TGCGCCAGCAGCCCAACCGGGACAAAGGGGGAAAAACTGTTTTTT. Translated: CASSPTGTKGEKLFF. The chain employs TRBV4-3 and TRBJ1-4, with a possible D match to TRBD1 (6 bases). Between the trimmed V and J ends, which lost 4 bases and 8 bases, there was a span of 17 bases. The length of the CDR3 is 15 residues. Germline CDR1 reads LGHNA; CDR2 reads YSLEER.

This chain links TRBV4-3 with TRBJ2-2; D is ambiguous. CDR3 length: 14 residues. Deletions cut 1 base from V and 5 bases from J, with 8 bases between. Per the germline V gene, CDR1 is LGHNA and CDR2 is YSLEER. The CDR3, as DNA: TGCGCCAGCAGCCAAGGTGCGGAAACCGGGGAGCTGTTTTTT. Its translation: CASSQGAETGELFF.

V and J are TRBV3-1 (or the pseudogene TRBV3-2) and TRBJ2-5; 16 bases agree with TRBD2. The CDR3 has 19 residues. Unmatched junction bases numbered 9, after V lost 1 base and J lost 4 bases. The germline gives CDR1 LGHDT, CDR2 YNNKEL (reference sequence). Here the CDR3 DNA reads TGTGCCAGCAGCCAAGCCCGGGGACTAGCGGGAGGGCCCGGAGAGACCCAGTACTTC. Residues: CASSQARGLAGGPGETQYF.

The J gene is TRBJ1-1, the V gene TRBV18; D not certain. Trimming left V 10 bases short and J 0 bases short, with 15 bases between. Germline CDR1 is KGHSH and CDR2 is LQKENI. The CDR3 consists of 14 residues. CDR3 in amino acids: CATFGNGLNTEAFF. CDR3 sequence (DNA): TGTGCCACCTTCGGTAACGGGTTGAACACTGAAGCTTTCTTT. Filled out from reference TRBV18 and TRBJ1-1, the complete variable domain reads NAGVMQNPRHLVRRRGQEARLRCSPMKGHSHVYWYRQLPEEGLKFMVYLQKENIIDESGMPKERFSAEFPKEGPSILRIQQVVRGDSAAYFCATFGNGLNTEAFFGQGTRLTVV.

This chain links TRBV7-9 with TRBJ1-5, with 10 nucleotides matching TRBD1. This CDR3 is built from 15 residues. CDR1 is SEHNR, CDR2 FQNEAQ, per germline (reference sequence). V lost 0 bases, J lost 7 bases, and 3 bases stayed unmatched. The CDR3 region is CASSLAGTGAQPQHF. The CDR3 nucleotides are TGTGCCAGCAGCTTAGCGGGGACAGGGGCCCAGCCCCAGCATTTT. The complete variable domain, with remaining parts taken from reference TRBV7-9 and TRBJ1-5, reads DTGVSQNPRHKITKRGQNVTFRCDPISEHNRLYWYRQTLGQGPEFLTYFQNEAQLEKSRLLSDRFSAERPKGSFSTLEIQRTEQGDSAMYLCASSLAGTGAQPQHFGDGTRLSIL.

V and J are TRBV6-7 and TRBJ1-3; 7 nucleotides line up with TRBD1. TRBV6-7 is designated an ORF whose function remains uncertain. J was trimmed by 4 bases and V by 2 bases; bases with no gene match: 5. CDR3 length: 15 amino acids. CDR3 DNA sequence: TGTGCCAGCAGTTACCCTACGGGACAGGGAAACACCATATATTTT. This codes for CASSYPTGQGNTIYF.

V gene TRBV7-9 combines with J gene TRBJ2-1, with D perhaps matching TRBD2 (7 bases). V was shortened by 4 bases and J by 6 bases, with 16 bases between the two germline ends. Germline CDR1 is SEHNR and CDR2 is FQNEAQ (reference sequence). CDR3 length equals 15 residues. This CDR3 reads CASSSRLAGVNEQFF. DNA for the CDR3: TGTGCCAGCAGCTCACGACTAGCAGGGGTCAATGAGCAGTTCTTC.

The chain combines TRBV11-3 with TRBJ2-3, with 8 bases identical to TRBD2. This CDR3 contains 19 residues. Germline values: CDR1 SGHNT, CDR2 YENEEA. The ends lost 2 bases at V and 6 bases at J; junction bases unmatched: 19. This CDR3 reads CASSLSPTLSGGARDTQYF. The DNA for the CDR3 is TGTGCCAGCAGCTTATCCCCTACCCTATCGGGGGGGGCGCGGGATACGCAGTATTTT.

The sample holds a few counts of this clone. The chain joins TRBV19 to TRBJ1-5; possible D gene TRBD1, 6 bases. CDR1 is LNHDA and CDR2 is SQIVND in the germline V gene (reference sequence). The CDR3 is 16 amino acids. The V end lost 3 bases, the J end lost 7 bases, and 19 bases lay between the germline ends. CDR3: CASSIGSGTTGQPQHF. In nucleotides, the CDR3 is TGTGCCAGTAGTATTGGCTCAGGGACGACAGGACAGCCCCAGCATTTT.

V usage is TRBV4-2 and J usage is TRBJ1-2; 8 bases map to TRBD1. The CDR3 runs to 16 residues. Trimming took 0 bases from V and 2 from J; bases not matched to a gene: 5. Per the germline V gene, CDR1 is LGHNA and CDR2 is YNFKEQ. This CDR3 is CASSQDRGRTNYGYTF. The CDR3 DNA reads TGTGCCAGCAGCCAAGACAGGGGGCGCACGAACTATGGCTACACCTTC.

The CDR3 reads CASSLGPPGAGTEAFF. The CDR3, as DNA: TGTGCCAGCAGCTTAGGCCCCCCCGGTGCCGGCACTGAAGCTTTCTTT. V is TRBV13 and J is TRBJ1-1; D gene ambiguous. The CDR3 runs 16 residues. Germline lookup yields CDR1 PRHDT and CDR2 FYEKMQ (reference sequence). V was trimmed by 0 bases and J by 4 bases, leaving 15 bases between them.

This chain uses TRBV6-5 with TRBJ2-3; D is unclear. This CDR3 is built from 15 residues. Germline assignment: CDR1 MNHEY and CDR2 SVGAGI. The V and J ends lost 6 bases and 3 bases respectively, with 16 bases between them. The CDR3 coding sequence is TGTGCCAGCAGGCCCTCGATGGAGATTACAGATACGCAGTATTTT. This encodes CASRPSMEITDTQYF.

The V call is TRBV7-3, the J call TRBJ2-5; D possibly corresponds to TRBD1 (5 bases). The length of the CDR3 is 15 residues. The V end lost 5 bases, the J end lost 1 base, and 14 bases lay between the germline ends. Germline V gene sequence: CDR1 SGHTA, CDR2 FQGTGA. The CDR3 region is CASSPDGQFQETQYF. In DNA form, the CDR3 reads TGTGCCAGCAGCCCAGATGGACAATTCCAAGAGACCCAGTACTTC.